One and the same sample provided the 17 T cell receptor beta chains below, sequenced in a study of cytomegalovirus exposure and HLA in healthy donors. 13 Jbeta primers and 60 Vbeta primers were used for the PCR. The data were produced by immunoSEQ multiplex PCR, yet TCRdb's version contains in-frame clones alone and is incomplete. The repertoire holds about 130,000 clones, with roughly 78% as singletons. Sequencing was performed on PBMCs. These receptors were collected from a man aged 35 to 55 in good health and CMV-seronegative.

The chain carries TRBV5-1 and TRBJ2-7, with TRBD1 matching over 7 bases. CDR1 is SGHRS and CDR2 is YFSETQ in the germline V gene. The CDR3 runs 16 residues. J lost 2 bases, V lost 0 bases, and 8 bases had no gene match. The CDR3 spells CASSLAGTVSTYEQYF. In DNA, the CDR3 is TGCGCCAGCAGCTTGGCCGGGACAGTTAGTACCTACGAGCAGTACTTC. Based on the CDR3 plus reference TRBV5-1 and TRBJ2-7, the full variable domain is KAGVTQTPRYLIKTRGQQVTLSCSPISGHRSVSWYQQTPGQGLQFLFEYFSETQRNKGNFPGRFSGRQFSNSRSEMNVSTLELGDSALYLCASSLAGTVSTYEQYFGPGTRLTVT.

V and J are TRBV18 and TRBJ2-1; TRBD1 matches 9 bases. This CDR3 comprises 16 residues. The germline gives CDR1 KGHSH, CDR2 LQKENI. Trimming took 3 bases from V and 3 from J; bases not matched to a gene: 6. The CDR3 DNA reads TGTGCCAGCTCACCGCCGGGACAGGGTTTCTACAATGAGCAGTTCTTC. It is translated as CASSPPGQGFYNEQFF.

The chain carries TRBV5-1 and TRBJ1-2; D is unclear. The V gene's germline CDR1 is SGHRS and CDR2 YFSETQ. The CDR3 extends over 15 amino acids. With 0 bases removed from V and 2 bases from J, the gap between germline ends came to 11 bases. The CDR3: CASSLEAGKNYGYTF. CDR3 coding DNA: TGCGCCAGCAGCTTGGAAGCAGGAAAGAACTATGGCTACACCTTC.

This sequence joins TRBV10-1 and TRBJ2-3, with a possible D match to TRBD1 (5 bases). The CDR3 extends over 15 amino acids. V dropped 10 bases and J dropped 5 bases, with 22 bases sitting between them. The germline gives CDR1 WNHNN, CDR2 SYGVQD (reference sequence). CDR3 in DNA: TGCGCCACCCCAAACAATCCAACAAGGGGAGATACGCAGTATTTT. Translating gives CATPNNPTRGDTQYF.

V usage is TRBV6-5 and J usage is TRBJ1-1, with 8 nucleotides matching TRBD1. From germline, CDR1 is MNHEY and CDR2 SVGAGI. With 4 bases clipped from V and 5 bases from J, the junction kept 6 bases outside the gene matches. The CDR3 consists of 14 residues. In DNA, the CDR3 is TGTGCCAGCAGTTTCGGGACAGGACAAACTGAAGCTTTCTTT. This gives the protein CASSFGTGQTEAFF.

The chain uses TRBV30 and TRBJ2-2; the D gene is possibly TRBD1 (6 bases). Germline CDR1 is GTSNPN and CDR2 is SVGIG (reference sequence). The ends were cut back, 6 bases at V and 7 bases at J, with 24 bases in the middle. CDR3 length: 16 amino acids. The chain's CDR3 is CACMMAEGHLIGELFF. CDR3 nucleotide sequence: TGTGCCTGTATGATGGCAGAGGGACATCTGATCGGGGAGCTGTTTTTT. Filled out from reference TRBV30 and TRBJ2-2, the complete variable domain reads SQTIHQWPATLVQPVGSPLSLECTVEGTSNPNLYWYRQAAGRGLQLLFYSVGIGQISSEVPQNLSASRPQDRQFILSSKKLLLSDSGFYLCACMMAEGHLIGELFFGEGSRLTVL.

The rearrangement joins TRBV9 to TRBJ2-1; D is possibly TRBD1 (6 bases). The CDR3 loop spans 15 amino acids. The ends were cut back, 1 base at V and 4 bases at J, with 12 bases in the middle. CDR1 is SGDLS, CDR2 YYNGEE, per germline. CDR3 nucleotides: TGTGCCAGCAGCGTAAGGGGGAATGGATACAATGAGCAGTTCTTC. It specifies CASSVRGNGYNEQFF.

The CDR3 is CASSTTQYTEAFF. DNA of the CDR3: TGTGCCAGCAGCACCACTCAATACACTGAAGCTTTCTTT. This rearrangement joins TRBV11-2 to TRBJ1-1, with D unresolved. V was clipped by 5 bases and J by 3 bases, with 10 bases between them. CDR1 and CDR2 (germline): SGHAT, FQNNGV. This CDR3 has 13 residues.

The chain combines TRBV5-1 with TRBJ2-7; TRBD2 might be the D (6 bases). CDR3 length: 14 residues. V lost 1 base to trimming and J lost 12 bases, with 20 bases between them. Germline loops: CDR1 SGHRS, CDR2 YFSETQ. The CDR3, as DNA: TGCGCCAGCAGCTTGTCAAGGCGGGGTTCCCGGGCGTACTTC. Translation: CASSLSRRGSRAYF.

The J gene is TRBJ1-4, the V gene TRBV7-2, with TRBD1 identical over 9 bases. Trimming cost V 5 bases and J 8 bases; bases outside gene matches: 3. The germline CDR1 and CDR2 sequences are SGHTA and FQGNSA. The CDR3 covers 13 residues. CDR3 DNA: TGTGCCAGCAGCCCAGGGACAGGGGAAAAACTGTTTTTT. Protein: CASSPGTGEKLFF.

V is TRBV2 and J is TRBJ1-2; the match to TRBD1 covers 7 bases. The J segment lost 4 bases and the V segment lost 6 bases, leaving 11 bases of the junction unmatched. From germline, CDR1 is SNHLY and CDR2 FYNNEI. CDR3 length equals 15 residues. Written as DNA, the CDR3 is TGTGCCAGCAGGCTAAGACAGGGTACCTCCTATGGCTACACCTTC. Protein sequence: CASRLRQGTSYGYTF.

This clone has a single count. CDR3 in amino acids: CASSSGQKGNEQFF. The CDR3 nucleotides read TGCGCCAGCAGCTCGGGACAAAAGGGCAATGAGCAGTTCTTC. The V and J genes are TRBV5-1 and TRBJ2-1, with D maybe TRBD1 (6 bases). This CDR3 has 14 amino acids. Germline V CDR1 and CDR2: SGHRS, YFSETQ. V was shortened by 3 bases and J by 6 bases, with 13 bases between the two germline ends.

The rearrangement links TRBV7-8 to TRBJ2-7; 8 bases line up with TRBD1. CDR1 SGHVS and CDR2 FQNEAQ come from the germline V gene. V gave up 1 base and J gave up 7 bases; unmatched junction bases: 15. The CDR3 consists of 17 residues. The CDR3 DNA sequence: TGTGCCAGCAGCTTAGGCCCCGACAGGGGCCTTGCGGGTGAGCAGTACTTC. Translating it yields CASSLGPDRGLAGEQYF.

This clone showed up just a few times. This chain connects TRBV2 to TRBJ2-7, with 7 bases that match TRBD2. V lost 7 bases and J lost 2; bases outside the gene matches: 8. CDR3 length: 14 residues. Germline V gives CDR1 SNHLY, CDR2 FYNNEI. The CDR3 spells CASKDGGSTYEQYF. The CDR3 coding sequence is TGTGCCAGCAAGGACGGCGGGAGTACCTACGAGCAGTACTTC.

This chain joins TRBV6-1 and TRBJ2-7, with TRBD2 matching over 9 bases. Germline CDR1 MNHNS, CDR2 SASEGT. V trimming: 8 bases; J trimming: 0 bases; junction bases outside the gene matches: 5. This CDR3 contains 14 residues. The DNA of the CDR3 is TGTGCCAGCGGTAAGCGGGGGGACTCCTACGAGCAGTACTTC. It encodes CASGKRGDSYEQYF.

The gene calls are TRBV7-6 and TRBJ2-7, with 7 positions matching TRBD1. This CDR3 contains 14 residues. Germline CDR1 and CDR2: SGHVS and FNYEAQ. The junction had 3 bases not matched to a gene; V was cut back by 3 bases and J by 1 base. The CDR3 DNA reads TGTGCCAGCAGCTTGACAGGGAATTCCTACGAGCAGTACTTC. This codes for CASSLTGNSYEQYF.

The V and J genes are TRBV18 and TRBJ2-1; no firm D call. Trimming took off 4 bases at V and 4 bases at J, with 14 bases between the two ends. Germline CDR1 reads KGHSH; CDR2 reads LQKENI. This CDR3 is 15 amino acids long. The CDR3 region has the DNA TGTGCCAGCTCACTCCTCGAGGCCGAATACAATGAGCAGTTCTTC. Translated, it gives CASSLLEAEYNEQFF.